The sequence of this T cell receptor (beta chain) was determined in a study of blood T cell repertoires in COVID-19. Background on the study: From the United States, Italy and Spain came samples of acute and convalescent COVID-19.

Up to 2 weeks before entering the study, exposed participants had met a COVID-19 case. Repertoires were generated with immunoSEQ multiplex PCR, while TCRdb's copy carries only in-frame clones and drops some. The sample consists of some 320,000 clones, around nine tenths of them appearing once. The germline V gene has CDR1 KGHSH and CDR2 LQKENI. The CDR3 has 15 residues. The V and J ends lost 3 bases and 4 bases respectively, with 12 bases between them. This sequence originates from a woman in her forties or fifties who had been exposed to COVID-19. J is TRBJ1-4 and V is TRBV18; TRBD1 might be the D (6 bases). The sample taken for sequencing was PBMCs or T cells enriched from blood (not recorded which). In DNA form, the CDR3 reads TGTGCCAGCTCACCTTCGGCAGGGGTTAATGAAAAACTGTTTTTT. It codes for CASSPSAGVNEKLFF.